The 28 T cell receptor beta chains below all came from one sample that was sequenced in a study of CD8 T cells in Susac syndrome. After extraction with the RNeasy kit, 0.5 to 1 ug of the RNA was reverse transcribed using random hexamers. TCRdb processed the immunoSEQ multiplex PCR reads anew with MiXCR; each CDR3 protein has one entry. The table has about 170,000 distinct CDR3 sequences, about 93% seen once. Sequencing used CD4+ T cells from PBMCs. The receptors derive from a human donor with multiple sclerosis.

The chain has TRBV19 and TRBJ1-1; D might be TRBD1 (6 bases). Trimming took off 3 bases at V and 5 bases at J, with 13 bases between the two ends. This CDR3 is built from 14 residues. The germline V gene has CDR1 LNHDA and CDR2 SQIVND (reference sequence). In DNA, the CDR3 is TGTGCCAGTAGTATCGGAAGAGGGGGGACTGAAGCTTTCTTT. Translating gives CASSIGRGGTEAFF.

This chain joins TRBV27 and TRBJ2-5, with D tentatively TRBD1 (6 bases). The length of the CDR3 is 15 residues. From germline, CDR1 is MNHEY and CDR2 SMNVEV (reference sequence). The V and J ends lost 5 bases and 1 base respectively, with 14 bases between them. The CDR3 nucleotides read TGTGCCAGCAGTCAGACAGGAGGTCCCCAAGAGACCCAGTACTTC. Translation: CASSQTGGPQETQYF.

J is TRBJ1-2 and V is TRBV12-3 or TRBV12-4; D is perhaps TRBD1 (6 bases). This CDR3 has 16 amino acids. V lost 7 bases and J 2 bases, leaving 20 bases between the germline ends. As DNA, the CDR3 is TGTGCCAGCACCCCCGGGGGGCGCTTCCGAAACTATGGCTACACCTTC. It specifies CASTPGGRFRNYGYTF.

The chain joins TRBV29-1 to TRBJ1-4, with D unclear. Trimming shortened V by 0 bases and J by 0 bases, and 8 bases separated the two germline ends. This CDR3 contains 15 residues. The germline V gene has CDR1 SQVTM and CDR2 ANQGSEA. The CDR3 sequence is CSVEDGGSTNEKLFF. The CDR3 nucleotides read TGCAGCGTTGAAGATGGAGGGTCAACTAATGAAAAACTGTTTTTT. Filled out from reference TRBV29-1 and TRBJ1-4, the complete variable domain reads SAVISQKPSRDICQRGTSLTIQCQVDSQVTMMFWYRQQPGQSLTLIATANQGSEATYESGFVIDKFPISRPNLTFSTLTVSNMSPEDSSIYLCSVEDGGSTNEKLFFGSGTQLSVL.

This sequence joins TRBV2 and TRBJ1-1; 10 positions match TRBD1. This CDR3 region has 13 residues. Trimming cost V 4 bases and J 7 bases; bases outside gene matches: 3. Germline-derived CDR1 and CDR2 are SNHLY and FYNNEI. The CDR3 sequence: CASSGQGAGEAFF. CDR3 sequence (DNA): TGTGCCAGCAGTGGACAGGGGGCCGGTGAAGCTTTCTTT. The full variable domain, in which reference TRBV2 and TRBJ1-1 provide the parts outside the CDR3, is EPEVTQTPSHQVTQMGQEVILRCVPISNHLYFYWYRQILGQKVEFLVSFYNNEISEKSEIFDDQFSVERPDGSNFTLKIRSTKLEDSAMYFCASSGQGAGEAFFGQGTRLTVV.

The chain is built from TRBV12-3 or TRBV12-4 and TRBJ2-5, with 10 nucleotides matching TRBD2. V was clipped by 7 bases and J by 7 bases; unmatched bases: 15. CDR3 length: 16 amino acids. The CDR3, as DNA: TGTGCCAGCACCCTCGGACTAGCGGAGCGGAAGGGGACCCAGTACTTC. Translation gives CASTLGLAERKGTQYF.

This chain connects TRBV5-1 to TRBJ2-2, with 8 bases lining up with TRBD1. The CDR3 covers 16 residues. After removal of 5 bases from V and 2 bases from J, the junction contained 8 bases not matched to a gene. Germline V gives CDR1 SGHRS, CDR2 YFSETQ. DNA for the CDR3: TGCGCCAGCAGTGGGGGACAGGTGCTAAACACCGGGGAGCTGTTTTTT. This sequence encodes CASSGGQVLNTGELFF.

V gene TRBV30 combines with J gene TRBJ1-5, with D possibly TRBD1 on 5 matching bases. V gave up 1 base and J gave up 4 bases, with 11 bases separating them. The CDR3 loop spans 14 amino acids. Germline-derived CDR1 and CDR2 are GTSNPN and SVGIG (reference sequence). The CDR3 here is CAWSELQVNQPQHF. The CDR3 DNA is TGTGCCTGGAGTGAGCTACAGGTAAATCAGCCCCAGCATTTT.

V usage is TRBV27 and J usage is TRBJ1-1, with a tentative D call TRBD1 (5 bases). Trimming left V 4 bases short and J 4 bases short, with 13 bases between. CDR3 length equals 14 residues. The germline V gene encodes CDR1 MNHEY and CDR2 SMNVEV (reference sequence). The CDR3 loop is CASSYSRVGTEAFF. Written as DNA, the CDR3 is TGTGCCAGCAGTTATTCCAGGGTGGGCACTGAAGCTTTCTTT.

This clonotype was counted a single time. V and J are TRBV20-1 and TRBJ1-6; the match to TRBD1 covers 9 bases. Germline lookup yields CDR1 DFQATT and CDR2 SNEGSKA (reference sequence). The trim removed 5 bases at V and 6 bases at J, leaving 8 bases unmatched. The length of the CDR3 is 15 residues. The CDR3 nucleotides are TGCAGTGCTCCCCCGGCGGACAGGGGTAATTCACCCCTCCACTTT. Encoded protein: CSAPPADRGNSPLHF.

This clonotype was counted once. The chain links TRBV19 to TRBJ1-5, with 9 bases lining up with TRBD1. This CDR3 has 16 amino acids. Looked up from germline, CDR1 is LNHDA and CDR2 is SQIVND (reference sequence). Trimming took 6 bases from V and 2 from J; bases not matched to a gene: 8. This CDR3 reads CASSYFWDRGNQPQHF. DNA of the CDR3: TGTGCCAGTAGCTATTTTTGGGACAGGGGCAATCAGCCCCAGCATTTT.

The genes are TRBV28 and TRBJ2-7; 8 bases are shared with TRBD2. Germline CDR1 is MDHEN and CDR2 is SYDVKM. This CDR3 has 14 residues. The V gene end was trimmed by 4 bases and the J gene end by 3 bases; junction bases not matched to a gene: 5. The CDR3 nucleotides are TGTGCCAGCAGTTCGGGCGGGAGGTACTACGAGCAGTACTTC. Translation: CASSSGGRYYEQYF.

CDR3 sequence reads: CASSSSTGRGMLQYF. The DNA of the CDR3 is TGCGCCAGCAGCTCCAGTACTGGAAGGGGTATGTTGCAGTATTTT. The V gene is TRBV5-1, the J gene TRBJ2-3; perhaps TRBD1 as D (5 bases). Germline loops: CDR1 SGHRS, CDR2 YFSETQ. The germline V and J ends were trimmed by 3 bases and 11 bases, with 22 bases remaining between them. The CDR3 extends over 15 amino acids.

The chain's CDR3 is CASRVSGNTIYF. CDR3 bases: TGTGCCAGCAGGGTCTCTGGAAACACCATATATTTT. This chain links TRBV28 with TRBJ1-3; D remains ambiguous. V lost 6 bases to trimming and J lost 0 bases, with 3 bases between them. This CDR3 has 12 residues. Germline V gives CDR1 MDHEN, CDR2 SYDVKM.

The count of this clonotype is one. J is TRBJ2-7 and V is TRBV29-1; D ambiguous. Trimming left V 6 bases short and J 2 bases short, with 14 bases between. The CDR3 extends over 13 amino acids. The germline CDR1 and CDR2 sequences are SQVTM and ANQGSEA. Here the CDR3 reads CSVISPNPYEQYF. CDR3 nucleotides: TGCAGCGTAATTTCTCCAAATCCCTACGAGCAGTACTTC.

The CDR3 spells CASSQGQNYNSPLHF. CDR3 sequence (DNA): TGCGCCAGCAGCCAAGGGCAGAACTATAATTCACCCCTCCACTTT. The rearrangement links TRBV4-1 to TRBJ1-6; no clear D gene. Between the trimmed V and J ends, which lost 1 base and 3 bases, there was a span of 7 bases. The CDR3 runs to 15 residues. Germline V gives CDR1 MGHRA, CDR2 YSYEKL.

The CDR3 loop reads CASSLTAGGNQPQHF. The DNA for the CDR3 is TGTGCCAGCAGTCTGACAGCAGGGGGCAATCAGCCCCAGCATTTT. V is TRBV12-3 or TRBV12-4 and J is TRBJ1-5; maybe TRBD1 (6 bases). V gave up 5 bases and J gave up 2 bases, with 13 bases separating them. The CDR3 totals 15 residues.

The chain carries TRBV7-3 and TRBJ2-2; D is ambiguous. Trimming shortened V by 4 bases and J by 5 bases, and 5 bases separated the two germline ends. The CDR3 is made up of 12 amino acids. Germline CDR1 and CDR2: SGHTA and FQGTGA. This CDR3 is CASSSRTGELFF. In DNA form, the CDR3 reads TGTGCCAGCAGCTCGAGAACCGGGGAGCTGTTTTTT.

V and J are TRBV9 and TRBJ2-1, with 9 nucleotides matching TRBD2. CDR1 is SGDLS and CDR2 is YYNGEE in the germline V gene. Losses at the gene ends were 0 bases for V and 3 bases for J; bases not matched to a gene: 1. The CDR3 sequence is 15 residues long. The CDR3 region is CASSVGTSVYNEQFF. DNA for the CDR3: TGTGCCAGCAGCGTAGGGACTAGCGTCTACAATGAGCAGTTCTTC.

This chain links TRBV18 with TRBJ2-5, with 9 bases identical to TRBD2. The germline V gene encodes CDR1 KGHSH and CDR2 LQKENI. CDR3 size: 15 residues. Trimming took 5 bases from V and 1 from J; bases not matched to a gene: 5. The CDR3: CASSSSGGFQETQYF. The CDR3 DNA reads TGTGCCAGCTCAAGTAGCGGGGGCTTCCAAGAGACCCAGTACTTC.

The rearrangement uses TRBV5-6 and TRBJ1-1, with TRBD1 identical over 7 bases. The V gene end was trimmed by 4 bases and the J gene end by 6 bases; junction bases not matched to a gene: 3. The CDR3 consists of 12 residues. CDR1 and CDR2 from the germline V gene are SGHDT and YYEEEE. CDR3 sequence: CASSRGGSEAFF. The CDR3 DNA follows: TGTGCCAGCAGCCGAGGGGGCTCTGAAGCTTTCTTT. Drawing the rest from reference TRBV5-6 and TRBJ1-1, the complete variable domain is DAGVTQSPTHLIKTRGQQVTLRCSPKSGHDTVSWYQQALGQGPQFIFQYYEEEERQRGNFPDRFSGHQFPNYSSELNVNALLLGDSALYLCASSRGGSEAFFGQGTRLTVV.

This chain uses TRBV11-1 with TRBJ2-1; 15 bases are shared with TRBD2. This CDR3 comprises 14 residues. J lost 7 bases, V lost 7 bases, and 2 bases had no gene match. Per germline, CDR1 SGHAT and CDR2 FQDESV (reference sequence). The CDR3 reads CASTGLAGGNEQFF. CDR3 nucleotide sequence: TGTGCCAGCACCGGACTAGCGGGAGGGAATGAGCAGTTCTTC.

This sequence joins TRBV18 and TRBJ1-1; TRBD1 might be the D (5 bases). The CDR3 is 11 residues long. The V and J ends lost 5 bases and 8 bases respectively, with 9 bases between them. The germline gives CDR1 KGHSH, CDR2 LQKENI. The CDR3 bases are TGTGCCAGCTCAGCGGAGGGGGAAGCTTTCTTT. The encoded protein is CASSAEGEAFF.

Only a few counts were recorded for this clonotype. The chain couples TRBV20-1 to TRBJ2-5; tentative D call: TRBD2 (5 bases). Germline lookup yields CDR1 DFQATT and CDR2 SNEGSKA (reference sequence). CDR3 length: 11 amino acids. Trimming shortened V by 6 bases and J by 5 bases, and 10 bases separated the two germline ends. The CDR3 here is CSASGGETQYF. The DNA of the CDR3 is TGCAGTGCCTCCGGCGGGGAGACCCAGTACTTC.

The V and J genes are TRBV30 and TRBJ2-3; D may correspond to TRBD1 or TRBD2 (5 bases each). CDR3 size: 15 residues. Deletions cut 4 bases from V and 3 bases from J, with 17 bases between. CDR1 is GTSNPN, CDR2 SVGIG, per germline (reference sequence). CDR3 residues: CAWMAARGRTDTQYF. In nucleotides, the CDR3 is TGTGCCTGGATGGCGGCTCGGGGCCGTACAGATACGCAGTATTTT.

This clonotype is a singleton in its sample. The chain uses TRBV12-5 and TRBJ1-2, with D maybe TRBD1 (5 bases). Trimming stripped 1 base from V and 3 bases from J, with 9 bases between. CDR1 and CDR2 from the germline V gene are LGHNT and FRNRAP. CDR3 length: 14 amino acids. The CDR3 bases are TGTGCTAGTGGTTTGGGAGGGGCGCACTATGGCTACACCTTC. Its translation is CASGLGGAHYGYTF.

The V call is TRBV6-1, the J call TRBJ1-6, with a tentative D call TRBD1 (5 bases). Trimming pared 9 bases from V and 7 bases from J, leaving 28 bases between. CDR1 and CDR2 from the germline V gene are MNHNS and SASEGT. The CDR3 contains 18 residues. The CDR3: CASNRFGVGRGLNSPLHF. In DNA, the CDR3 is TGTGCCAGTAACCGGTTCGGGGTCGGCCGGGGCTTAAATTCACCCCTCCACTTT.

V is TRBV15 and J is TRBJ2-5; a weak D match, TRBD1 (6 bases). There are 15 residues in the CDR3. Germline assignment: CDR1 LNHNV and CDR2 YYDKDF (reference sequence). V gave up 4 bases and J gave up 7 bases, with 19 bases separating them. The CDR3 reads CATSTGTSGGVTQYF. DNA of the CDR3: TGTGCCACCAGCACCGGGACAAGTGGGGGAGTGACCCAGTACTTC.